The T cell receptor beta chain under discussion was sequenced for a study of cytomegalovirus exposure and HLA in healthy donors. PCR employed 60 Vbeta and 13 Jbeta primers. Repertoires were generated with immunoSEQ multiplex PCR, while TCRdb's copy carries only in-frame clones and drops some. The sample is made up of 110,000 to 150,000 clones, and the top ten hold over 2% of it. V was pared by 1 base and J by 0 bases, with 6 bases of the junction left unmatched. Germline lookup yields CDR1 LNHDA and CDR2 SQIVND (reference sequence). The CDR3 spans 17 residues. The clonotype was recovered from a woman in her late teens or twenties in good health and CMV-seronegative. The V call is TRBV19, the J call TRBJ1-5, with 7 positions matching TRBD1. The sequenced sample consisted of PBMCs. The DNA for the CDR3 is TGTGCCAGTAGTATAGGGACAGGAGGATATAGCAATCAGCCCCAGCATTTT. Translation gives CASSIGTGGYSNQPQHF.